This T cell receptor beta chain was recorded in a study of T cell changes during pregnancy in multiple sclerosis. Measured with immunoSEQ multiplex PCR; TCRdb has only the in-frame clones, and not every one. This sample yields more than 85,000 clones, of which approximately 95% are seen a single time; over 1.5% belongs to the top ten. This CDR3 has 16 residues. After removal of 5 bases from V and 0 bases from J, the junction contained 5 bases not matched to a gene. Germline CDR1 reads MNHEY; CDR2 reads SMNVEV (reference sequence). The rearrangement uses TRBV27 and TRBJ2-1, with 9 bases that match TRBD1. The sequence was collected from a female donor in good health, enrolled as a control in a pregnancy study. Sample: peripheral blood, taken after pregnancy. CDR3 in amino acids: CASSPKTGGSYNEQFF. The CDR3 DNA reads TGTGCCAGCAGTCCCAAGACAGGGGGCTCCTACAATGAGCAGTTCTTC.